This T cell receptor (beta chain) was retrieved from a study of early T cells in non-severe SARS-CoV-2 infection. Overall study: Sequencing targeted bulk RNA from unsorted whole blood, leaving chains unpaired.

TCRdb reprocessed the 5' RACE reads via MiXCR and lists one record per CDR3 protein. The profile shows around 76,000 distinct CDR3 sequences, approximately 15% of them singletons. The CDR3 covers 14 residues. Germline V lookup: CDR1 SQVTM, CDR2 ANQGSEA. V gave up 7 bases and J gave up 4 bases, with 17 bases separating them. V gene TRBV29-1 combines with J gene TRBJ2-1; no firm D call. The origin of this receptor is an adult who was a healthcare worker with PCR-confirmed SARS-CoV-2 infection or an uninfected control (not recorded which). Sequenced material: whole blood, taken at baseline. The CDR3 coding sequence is TGCAGCGCCTCCCCTCCGGAGACGTACAATGAGCAGTTCTTC. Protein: CSASPPETYNEQFF.